This section outlines one T cell receptor beta chain sequence together with its context. What it recognizes is unknown. The entry originates in a study of cytomegalovirus exposure and HLA in healthy donors. Both 60 Vbeta primers and 13 Jbeta primers went into the PCR. Libraries were prepared by immunoSEQ multiplex PCR; TCRdb keeps only in-frame clonotypes and omits some of them. The sample consists of some 180,000 clones, roughly three quarters of them appearing once. Germline CDR1 reads SGHTA; CDR2 reads FQGNSA. The CDR3 contains 17 residues. Trimming took 5 bases from V and 4 from J; bases not matched to a gene: 15. General study findings and limits: TCR beta V- and J-gene trimming was later associated with a missense DCLRE1C variant.

This receptor was obtained from a woman in her 30s in good health and CMV-seropositive. The sample was PBMCs. The chain has TRBV7-2 and TRBJ2-3, with 7 nucleotides matching TRBD1. The CDR3 reads CASSRGVPGQSPDTQYF. Written as DNA, the CDR3 is TGTGCCAGCAGCCGAGGAGTCCCGGGACAGAGCCCAGATACGCAGTATTTT.